This passage covers 15 T cell receptor beta chains from one sample sequenced in a study of human T cells and chemical hapten exposure. TCRdb ran MiXCR on the RACE reads and lists one entry per CDR3 protein. The sample records roughly 89,000 distinct CDR3 sequences, 11% being singletons. Stated time point: patch test 3, about 24 weeks after DPC sensitization. Treatment described: therapeutic diphenylcyclopropenone sensitization with weekly scalp DPC. The specimen comprised whole blood, sampled in connection with sensitization to the hapten diphenylcyclopropenone (DPC). The source of these receptors is a woman younger than 45 with alopecia areata. Some clones in this sample may be carry-over from other donors' samples.

This clonotype was seen repeatedly, ten times or more. The chain couples TRBV11-2 to TRBJ1-2; D gene uncertain. V lost 8 bases, J lost 5 bases, and 15 bases lay in between. CDR1 and CDR2 from the germline V gene are SGHAT and FQNNGV. CDR3 size: 13 residues. In nucleotides, the CDR3 is TGTGCCAGCGGATTGACCCAGGCTTATGGCTACACCTTC. Translated: CASGLTQAYGYTF.

At least ten counts were recorded for this clonotype. The J gene is TRBJ1-2, the V gene TRBV29-1, with 8 bases aligning to TRBD1. The CDR3 covers 10 residues. CDR1 and CDR2 from the germline V gene are SQVTM and ANQGSEA. The V segment lost 7 bases and the J segment 9 bases; nucleotides outside the gene matches: 4. CDR3 loop: CSADRDSYTF. CDR3 DNA: TGCAGCGCGGACAGGGATAGCTACACCTTC.

This clonotype was counted ten times or more. The V and J genes are TRBV7-2 and TRBJ2-7; TRBD2 matches 10 bases. The CDR3 consists of 16 residues. CDR1 is SGHTA and CDR2 is FQGNSA in the germline V gene. V dropped 6 bases and J dropped 1; count of bases not matched to a gene: 9. CDR3 nucleotides: TGTGCCAGCAGACCAACCGGGACTAGCGCTTCCTACGAGCAGTACGTC. Its protein product is CASRPTGTSASYEQYV.

This clonotype was observed a few times. This chain uses TRBV20-1 with TRBJ1-3; D call uncertain. The germline gives CDR1 DFQATT, CDR2 SNEGSKA (reference sequence). V shed 6 bases and J shed 0 bases, with 6 bases lying between them. CDR3 length equals 12 residues. The CDR3 region has the DNA TGCAGTGCCCGTTTCTCTGGAAACACCATATATTTT. It is translated as CSARFSGNTIYF.

This chain links TRBV7-9 with TRBJ2-6, with D perhaps assigned TRBD1 or TRBD2 (5 bases each). The germline CDR1 and CDR2 sequences are SEHNR and FQNEAQ (reference sequence). V was pared by 3 bases and J by 2 bases, with 8 bases between. The CDR3 is 15 residues long. DNA for the CDR3: TGTGCCAGCAGCTTTGGGGACCCTGGGGCCAACGTCCTGACTTTC. The encoded protein is CASSFGDPGANVLTF.

In its sample, this clonotype was seen many times. The chain combines TRBV20-1 with TRBJ2-5, with TRBD2 as a possible D gene (5 bases). CDR1 DFQATT and CDR2 SNEGSKA come from the germline V gene (reference sequence). V was trimmed by 5 bases and J by 4 bases, leaving 23 bases between them. This CDR3 comprises 16 residues. The CDR3 loop reads CSAFSLRGGLLETQYF. Written as DNA, the CDR3 is TGCAGTGCTTTCTCCCTCAGAGGCGGACTCCTAGAGACCCAGTACTTC.

This clonotype was counted at least ten times. The rearrangement uses TRBV6-1 and TRBJ2-7; weak D call: TRBD2 (5 bases). Germline loops: CDR1 MNHNS, CDR2 SASEGT. The CDR3 loop spans 15 amino acids. The V and J ends lost 2 bases and 5 bases respectively, with 16 bases between them. CDR3 loop: CASSELGSGNDEQYF. DNA of the CDR3: TGTGCCAGCAGTGAATTGGGATCGGGGAACGACGAGCAGTACTTC.

This clonotype came up once. Being one base from a much bigger clone, this may be a read error. The gene calls are TRBV3-1 and TRBJ2-2, with 8 positions matching TRBD1. Germline CDR1 reads LGHDT; CDR2 reads YNNKEL (reference sequence). This CDR3 is built from 13 residues. The CDR3 sequence: CAGSQGAHGELFF. The CDR3 coding sequence is TGTGCCGGCAGCCAGGGGGCCCACGGGGAGCTGTTTTTT.

The chain uses TRBV29-1 and TRBJ2-1; TRBD2 agrees at 15 bases. CDR1 is SQVTM and CDR2 is ANQGSEA in the germline V gene. CDR3 length: 16 amino acids. V trimming: 6 bases; J trimming: 7 bases; junction bases outside the gene matches: 10. The DNA for the CDR3 is TGCAGCGTACGGACCGGGACTAGCGGGAGGACGAATGAGCAGTTCTTC. It yields the protein CSVRTGTSGRTNEQFF.

V usage is TRBV6-5 and J usage is TRBJ1-1, with D uncertain. The CDR3 is made up of 13 amino acids. V lost 2 bases, J lost 0 bases, and 4 bases lay in between. Germline lookup yields CDR1 MNHEY and CDR2 SVGAGI. CDR3 DNA: TGTGCCAGCAGTTACGAAGTGAACACTGAAGCTTTCTTT. It yields the protein CASSYEVNTEAFF.

The table lists this clonotype with many counts. This sequence joins TRBV27 and TRBJ2-3, with D unresolved. Trimming pared 6 bases from V and 3 bases from J, leaving 13 bases between. The V gene's germline CDR1 is MNHEY and CDR2 SMNVEV (reference sequence). This CDR3 region has 14 residues. CDR3 residues: CASRKALLTDTQYF. The CDR3 DNA is TGTGCCAGCAGGAAGGCCCTATTGACAGATACGCAGTATTTT.

The chain employs TRBV7-2 and TRBJ2-1, with D possibly matching TRBD2 (6 bases). V was shortened by 0 bases and J by 10 bases, with 13 bases between the two germline ends. Germline V gene data show CDR1 as SGHTA and CDR2 as FQGNSA. CDR3 size: 14 residues. The CDR3 sequence is CASSLAGGHGEQFF. CDR3 in DNA: TGTGCCAGCAGCTTAGCGGGAGGCCACGGGGAGCAGTTCTTC.

The chain links TRBV3-1 to TRBJ2-4; the D is unclear. This CDR3 spans 13 amino acids. Trimming took 3 bases from V and 0 from J, leaving 3 bases between them. Germline lookup yields CDR1 LGHDT and CDR2 YNNKEL (reference sequence). The CDR3, as DNA: TGTGCCAGCAGCCAGACAGCCAAAAACATTCAGTACTTC. Translating it yields CASSQTAKNIQYF.

This clonotype came up many times. The chain has TRBV5-8 and TRBJ2-1; TRBD2 aligns across 12 bases. J lost 0 bases, V lost 4 bases, and 11 bases had no gene match. The germline gives CDR1 SGHTS, CDR2 YDEGEE. The CDR3 sequence is 19 residues long. This CDR3 is CASSVLGTSGPSSYNEQFF. DNA of the CDR3: TGTGCCAGCAGCGTGTTAGGGACTAGCGGGCCGAGCTCCTACAATGAGCAGTTCTTC.

This clonotype came up a few times. The chain joins TRBV6-5 to TRBJ2-7; 7 positions agree with TRBD2. Germline V gene data show CDR1 as MNHEY and CDR2 as SVGAGI. This CDR3 contains 14 residues. With 8 bases clipped from V and 4 bases from J, the junction kept 11 bases outside the gene matches. CDR3 region: CASWEGTATYEQYV. As DNA, the CDR3 is TGTGCCAGCTGGGAGGGGACGGCAACTTACGAGCAGTACGTC.